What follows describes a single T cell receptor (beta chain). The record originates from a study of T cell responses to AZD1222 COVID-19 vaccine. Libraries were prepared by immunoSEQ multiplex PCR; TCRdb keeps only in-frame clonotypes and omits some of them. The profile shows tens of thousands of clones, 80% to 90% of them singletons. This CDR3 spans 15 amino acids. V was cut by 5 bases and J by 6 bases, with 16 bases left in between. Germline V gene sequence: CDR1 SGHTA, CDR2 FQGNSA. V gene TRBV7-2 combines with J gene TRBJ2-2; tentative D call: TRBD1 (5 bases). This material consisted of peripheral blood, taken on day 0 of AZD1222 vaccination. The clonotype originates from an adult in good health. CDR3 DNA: TGTGCCAGCAGCCTTAACCCAGGGTTATCCGGGGAGCTGTTTTTT. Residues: CASSLNPGLSGELFF.